This record concerns one T cell receptor (beta chain) sequence. The data derive from a study of blood T cell repertoires in COVID-19. Study in general: Specimens from acute and convalescent COVID-19 originated in the United States, Italy and Spain. The analysed material was cDNA or gDNA that came from T cells, B-cell-depleted T cells, or PBMCs.

Per the original methods: Amplification from reference gene primers served as the basis for estimated nucleated cell counts. Method: immunoSEQ multiplex PCR; TCRdb's copy keeps in-frame clones and lacks some. The D gene and trimming were derived from the DNA, and the V and J assignments and clone size from that table. The repertoire holds approximately 210,000 clones, approximately 78% seen once, with less than 15% in the top ten. Germline assignment: CDR1 DFQATT and CDR2 SNEGSKA (reference sequence). The CDR3 consists of 15 residues. Trimming cost V 3 bases and J 4 bases; bases outside gene matches: 11.

Sequencing was done on a sample of peripheral blood. This TCR came from a woman in her 40s with acute or convalescent COVID-19. The chain couples TRBV20-1 to TRBJ2-7, with 8 positions matching TRBD1. The CDR3 sequence: CSASRVDRGIYEQYF. CDR3 in DNA: TGCAGTGCTAGTCGCGTCGACAGGGGAATTTACGAGCAGTACTTC.